Shown below are 11 T cell receptor beta chains from a single sample sequenced in a study of neurological immune-mediated disorders. MiXCR, applied by TCRdb to the 5' RACE reads, yields one record per CDR3 protein. The table has about 20,000 distinct CDR3 sequences, around 15% seen once. The specimen was PBMCs. The receptors come from a female donor with HTLV-1-associated myelopathy (HAM/TSP).

Comment on this clonotype: Compared with germline, one end of the junction differs, possibly owing to a read error. V usage is TRBV29-1 and J usage is TRBJ1-5; 9 bases agree with TRBD1. The CDR3 length is 13 residues. Germline CDR1 is SQVTM and CDR2 is ANQGSEA. The CDR3 loop is CSVDTGGNHPQHF. In DNA, the CDR3 is TGCAGCGTTGACACAGGGGGCAATCATCCCCAGCATTTT.

The table lists this clonotype with many counts. V is TRBV7-2 and J is TRBJ2-7; D might be TRBD2 (5 bases). The CDR3 length is 15 residues. The V end lost 2 bases, the J end lost 5 bases, and 16 bases lay between the germline ends. Germline V gives CDR1 SGHTA, CDR2 FQGNSA. DNA for the CDR3: TGTGCCAGCAGCTTATTTACAGTCGGGGTCGACGAGCAGTACTTC. Amino acid sequence: CASSLFTVGVDEQYF.

This clonotype was counted at least ten times. The genes are TRBV29-1 and TRBJ1-1; 7 bases map to TRBD1. The V gene end was trimmed by 3 bases and the J gene end by 7 bases; junction bases not matched to a gene: 8. Germline loops: CDR1 SQVTM, CDR2 ANQGSEA. The CDR3 extends over 13 amino acids. The CDR3 DNA sequence: TGCAGCGTTGATTCGACAGGGAGAGGTGAAGCTTTCTTT. Translating gives CSVDSTGRGEAFF.

The table lists this clonotype with many counts. V and J are TRBV10-3 and TRBJ2-3; D remains unclear. This CDR3 contains 15 residues. Trimming shortened V by 6 bases and J by 4 bases, and 17 bases separated the two germline ends. The germline V gene encodes CDR1 ENHRY and CDR2 SYGVKD. The CDR3 loop reads CAIRYAEGSSDTQYF. CDR3 bases: TGTGCCATCAGATACGCCGAAGGGTCCTCAGATACGCAGTATTTT.

At least ten counts were recorded for this clonotype. This chain joins TRBV5-6 and TRBJ2-3; 7 bases match TRBD1. V was clipped by 5 bases and J by 5 bases; unmatched bases: 8. CDR1 is SGHDT, CDR2 YYEEEE, per germline. This CDR3 is built from 14 residues. In DNA, the CDR3 is TGTGCCAGCAGACCCCCAACAGGGGTAGATACGCAGTATTTT. It specifies CASRPPTGVDTQYF.

This chain connects TRBV27 to TRBJ2-1, with D perhaps TRBD1 or TRBD2 (6 bases each). The CDR3 extends over 14 amino acids. The V gene's germline CDR1 is MNHEY and CDR2 SMNVEV (reference sequence). V lost 5 bases, J lost 7 bases, and 15 bases lay in between. DNA for the CDR3: TGTGCCAGCAGTCTACAGGGACTCCCAAATGAGCAGTTCTTC. As protein: CASSLQGLPNEQFF.

As regards this clonotype: Sequence at one end of the junction differs from germline and may be a read error. This chain uses TRBV5-1 with TRBJ2-7, with 8 nucleotides matching TRBD2. The CDR3 length is 17 residues. Germline-derived CDR1 and CDR2 are SGHRS and YFSETQ. The CDR3 reads CASSLGLIRREDHEQYF. In DNA form, the CDR3 reads TGCGCTAGCAGCTTGGGGTTAATTAGGCGGGAGGATCATGAGCAGTACTTC.

Of note for this clonotype: The DNA is omitted, as the CDR3 cannot be located on it reliably, and the CDR3 follows TCRdb's listing. The CDR3 is CASSFYICSARPFGGEETDTQYF. The J gene is TRBJ2-3, the V gene TRBV7-3; the table assigns TRBD2, which was not confirmed against the DNA. Per the germline V gene, CDR1 is SGHTA and CDR2 is FQGTGA. The CDR3 contains 23 residues when both ends are counted.

This clonotype appeared many times. CDR3 region: CASSYPGLAGGPDTQYF. In DNA form, the CDR3 reads TGTGCCAGCAGTTACCCCGGACTAGCGGGGGGGCCAGATACGCAGTATTTT. The chain uses TRBV6-6 and TRBJ2-3; 15 bases map to TRBD2. This CDR3 has 17 amino acids. V shed 2 bases and J 4 bases; nucleotides not matched to a gene: 4. From germline, CDR1 is MNHNY and CDR2 SVGAGI (reference sequence).

In its sample, this clonotype was seen many times. J is TRBJ1-1 and V is TRBV6-5, with 7 bases fitting TRBD1. Germline lookup yields CDR1 MNHEY and CDR2 SVGAGI. The J segment lost 4 bases and the V segment lost 4 bases, leaving 9 bases of the junction unmatched. The CDR3 is 15 residues long. Here the CDR3 reads CASSFYRGGGTEAFF. The CDR3 DNA reads as TGTGCCAGCAGTTTTTACAGGGGAGGAGGCACTGAAGCTTTCTTT.

This clonotype showed up just a few times. The CDR3 region has the DNA TGCAGTGCTCCGATGGGAGGGGGTCATGAGACCCAGTACTTC. The encoded protein is CSAPMGGGHETQYF. V is TRBV20-1 and J is TRBJ2-5; tentative D call: TRBD2 (7 bases). Trimming cost V 5 bases and J 5 bases, with 18 bases left between them. Germline assignment: CDR1 DFQATT and CDR2 SNEGSKA (reference sequence). The length of the CDR3 is 14 residues.